A single sample is the source of the 26 T cell receptor beta chains below, sequenced in a study of OX40 agonist ivuxolimab in advanced cancers. TCRdb keeps only in-frame clones here, not all; method: immunoSEQ multiplex PCR. In the table there are some 22,000 clones, more than 70% of which are singletons. The sequences come from CD4+ or CD8+ T cells sorted from blood, collected in a trial of the OX40 agonist ivuxolimab. These receptors were obtained from an adult with an advanced solid tumor such as melanoma, head and neck, liver or kidney cancer.

The chain joins TRBV27 to TRBJ1-2, with D possibly matching TRBD1 (5 bases). Trimming removed 5 bases at V and 5 bases at J, with 24 bases between. Germline V lookup: CDR1 MNHEY, CDR2 SMNVEV (reference sequence). The CDR3 runs to 17 residues. This CDR3 is CASSPRQGSPLLYGYTF. In DNA, the CDR3 is TGTGCCAGCAGTCCCAGGCAGGGAAGTCCCCTACTATATGGCTACACCTTC.

In this sample, this clone turned up once. The V call is TRBV4-1, the J call TRBJ1-6, with D unresolved. The CDR3 consists of 13 residues. Germline CDR1 is MGHRA and CDR2 is YSYEKL. Trimming cost V 1 base and J 11 bases, with 9 bases left between them. CDR3 amino acids: CASSQGTTTPLHF. As DNA, the CDR3 is TGCGCCAGCAGCCAAGGGACCACAACACCCCTCCACTTT.

The table lists this clone with a count of one. V gene TRBV30 combines with J gene TRBJ2-2, with no clear D. CDR1 and CDR2 from the germline V gene are GTSNPN and SVGIG (reference sequence). The length of the CDR3 is 14 residues. V gave up 6 bases and J gave up 1 base, with 12 bases separating them. The CDR3 DNA follows: TGTGCCTGTCCTGTCCATATGAACACCGGGGAGCTGTTTTTT. It yields the protein CACPVHMNTGELFF.

The rearrangement links TRBV18 to TRBJ1-1; D may be TRBD1 (5 bases). Germline-derived CDR1 and CDR2 are KGHSH and LQKENI. This CDR3 region has 20 residues. V lost 2 bases and J 0 bases, leaving 25 bases between the germline ends. CDR3 region: CASSPYILPWGEDMNTEAFF. In DNA, the CDR3 is TGTGCCAGCTCACCATATATATTACCCTGGGGGGAGGACATGAACACTGAAGCTTTCTTT.

This clone was seen only once. This chain links TRBV11-2 with TRBJ2-5; TRBD2 matches at 16 bases. Per the germline V gene, CDR1 is SGHAT and CDR2 is FQNNGV. The CDR3 is 18 amino acids. Trimming took 0 bases from V and 9 from J; bases not matched to a gene: 10. The CDR3 DNA reads TGTGCCAGCAGCTTAGAACCTGGGACTAGCGGGGGGGCTCACGCCCAGTACTTC. This codes for CASSLEPGTSGGAHAQYF.

Concerning this clone itself: The same CDR3 can be traced to other DNA sequences in this sample. The CDR3 spells CASSLGLSQETQYF. CDR3 DNA: TGTGCCAGCAGTCTGGGACTCTCCCAAGAGACCCAGTACTTC. This chain connects TRBV27 to TRBJ2-5; possible D gene TRBD2, 6 bases. Germline V CDR1 and CDR2: MNHEY, SMNVEV (reference sequence). The CDR3 loop spans 14 amino acids. Trimming took 5 bases from V and 1 from J, leaving 11 bases between them.

The J gene is TRBJ1-5, the V gene TRBV4-1; the match to TRBD1 covers 12 bases. The CDR3 consists of 18 residues. After removal of 2 bases from V and 7 bases from J, the junction contained 12 bases not matched to a gene. Germline V gives CDR1 MGHRA, CDR2 YSYEKL. The CDR3: CASSQQLGGTGGEQPQHF. CDR3 sequence (DNA): TGCGCCAGCAGCCAACAGCTCGGGGGGACAGGGGGCGAACAGCCCCAGCATTTT.

The chain is built from TRBV7-3 and TRBJ1-1; weak D call: TRBD1 (5 bases). This CDR3 is built from 15 residues. Trimming stripped 3 bases from V and 1 base from J, with 12 bases between. The germline CDR1 and CDR2 sequences are SGHTA and FQGTGA. The CDR3 region is CASSFIRGPNTEAFF. For the CDR3, the DNA is TGTGCCAGCAGCTTTATTCGGGGACCGAACACTGAAGCTTTCTTT.

The chain combines TRBV6-1 with TRBJ2-7; 12 nucleotides match TRBD2. J lost 5 bases, V lost 0 bases, and 5 bases had no gene match. The CDR3 loop spans 16 amino acids. Per germline, CDR1 MNHNS and CDR2 SASEGT. In DNA form, the CDR3 reads TGTGCCAGCAGTGAAGCGCTAGCGGGGGGGCGGAACGAGCAGTACTTC. It yields the protein CASSEALAGGRNEQYF.

This chain connects TRBV7-6 to TRBJ2-7, with TRBD1 matching over 9 bases. Germline-derived CDR1 and CDR2 are SGHVS and FNYEAQ. Trimming at V came to 4 bases and at J to 2 bases, leaving 6 bases not matched to a gene. The CDR3 extends over 15 amino acids. The CDR3 region is CASSSGTGRAYEQYF. The DNA for the CDR3 is TGTGCCAGCAGCTCCGGGACAGGGAGGGCCTACGAGCAGTACTTC.

V and J are TRBV4-1 and TRBJ1-3; D not certain. CDR1 and CDR2 from the germline V gene are MGHRA and YSYEKL. The V gene lost 1 base and the J gene lost 2 bases, with 9 bases spanning the gap. The CDR3 totals 15 residues. CDR3 sequence (DNA): TGCGCCAGCAGCCAAGCTACACGGCCTGGAAACACCATATATTTT. Translation: CASSQATRPGNTIYF.

The chain recombines TRBV27 with TRBJ1-1; 7 bases fit TRBD1. This CDR3 is built from 16 residues. V trimming: 4 bases; J trimming: 0 bases; junction bases outside the gene matches: 8. Germline V lookup: CDR1 MNHEY, CDR2 SMNVEV (reference sequence). The CDR3 region is CASSSEQGYLNTEAFF. As DNA, the CDR3 is TGTGCCAGCAGTTCCGAACAGGGGTATTTGAACACTGAAGCTTTCTTT.

This sequence joins TRBV6-1 and TRBJ2-3; D unresolved. This CDR3 spans 13 amino acids. The ends were cut back, 2 bases at V and 4 bases at J, with 7 bases in the middle. CDR1 MNHNS and CDR2 SASEGT come from the germline V gene. CDR3 DNA: TGTGCCAGCAGTGAATTTGCTCCAGATACGCAGTATTTT. Protein sequence: CASSEFAPDTQYF.

This chain connects TRBV5-6 to TRBJ2-7; D gene ambiguous. CDR3 size: 14 residues. Germline-derived CDR1 and CDR2 are SGHDT and YYEEEE. Between the trimmed V and J ends, which lost 0 bases and 0 bases, there was a span of 7 bases. In nucleotides, the CDR3 is TGTGCCAGCAGCTTGGAAGGGTTCTCCTACGAGCAGTACTTC. It yields the protein CASSLEGFSYEQYF.

With regard to this clone: This specimen includes other DNA sequences encoding the same CDR3. The J gene is TRBJ2-1, the V gene TRBV5-4; D gene uncertain. V was trimmed by 3 bases and J by 3 bases, leaving 4 bases between them. Germline values: CDR1 SGHNT, CDR2 YYREEE (reference sequence). The CDR3 is 12 amino acids. For the CDR3, the DNA is TGTGCCAGCAGCTGGGGCTACAATGAGCAGTTCTTC. Translation: CASSWGYNEQFF.

The chain has TRBV6-4 and TRBJ2-3; a weak D match, TRBD1 (5 bases). Germline V lookup: CDR1 MRHNA, CDR2 SNTAGT. With 6 bases removed from V and 3 bases from J, the gap between germline ends came to 22 bases. This CDR3 region has 17 residues. CDR3 DNA: TGTGCCAGCAGAGAACTCCTTGACGACAGAGAAACAGATACGCAGTATTTT. Its protein is CASRELLDDRETDTQYF.

This chain connects TRBV29-1 to TRBJ2-3; D remains unclear. This CDR3 comprises 11 residues. Germline assignment: CDR1 SQVTM and CDR2 ANQGSEA. The V end lost 4 bases, the J end lost 11 bases, and 13 bases lay between the germline ends. The chain's CDR3 is CSVGANSGQYF. DNA for the CDR3: TGCAGCGTTGGGGCAAATAGTGGGCAGTATTTT.

This chain joins TRBV6-6 and TRBJ2-3, with TRBD2 matching 12 bases. Trimming at V came to 6 bases and at J to 3 bases, leaving 4 bases not matched to a gene. The CDR3 runs to 15 residues. Germline CDR1 and CDR2: MNHNY and SVGAGI (reference sequence). CDR3 in amino acids: CASRLGLAGTDTQYF. The DNA of the CDR3 is TGTGCCAGCAGACTAGGACTAGCGGGGACAGATACGCAGTATTTT.

The chain carries TRBV4-1 and TRBJ1-2; D unresolved. V lost 1 base and J 2 bases, leaving 11 bases between the germline ends. From germline, CDR1 is MGHRA and CDR2 YSYEKL. The CDR3 has 15 residues. CDR3 protein: CASSQVNAANYGYTF. CDR3 in DNA: TGCGCCAGCAGCCAAGTGAATGCAGCAAACTATGGCTACACCTTC.

Relative to its sample, this clone is medium-sized. This chain joins TRBV16 and TRBJ1-1; D perhaps matches TRBD1 (5 bases). Trimming took 3 bases from V and 0 from J, leaving 11 bases between them. This CDR3 comprises 15 residues. The V gene's germline CDR1 is KGHSY and CDR2 FQNENV. CDR3 sequence (DNA): TGTGCCAGCAGCCAGAAGACAGAAGTGAACACTGAAGCTTTCTTT. This sequence encodes CASSQKTEVNTEAFF. The full variable domain, completed using reference TRBV16 and TRBJ1-1, is GEEVAQTPKHLVRGEGQKAKLYCAPIKGHSYVFWYQQVLKNEFKFLISFQNENVFDETGMPKERFSAKCLPNSPCSLEIQATKLEDSAVYFCASSQKTEVNTEAFFGQGTRLTVV.

The chain employs TRBV6-6 and TRBJ2-7; the D gene could be TRBD1 or TRBD2 (5 bases each). V dropped 6 bases and J dropped 3 bases, with 9 bases sitting between them. The CDR3 extends over 12 amino acids. In germline, CDR1 is MNHNY, CDR2 SVGAGI (reference sequence). The CDR3 nucleotides are TGTGCCAGCAGCCATGGGGGCTACGAGCAGTACTTC. Its translation: CASSHGGYEQYF.

The genes are TRBV7-8 and TRBJ2-5; D gene ambiguous. The DNA end is a closer match to TRBJ2-7, so the J assignment may be wrong. The CDR3 is 14 residues long. Germline CDR1 and CDR2: SGHVS and FQNEAQ. For the CDR3, the DNA is TGTGCCAGCAGCTTAGTTAGGTCCGCCTACGAGCAGTACTTC. Amino acid sequence: CASSLVRSAYEQYF.

The rearrangement links TRBV5-1 to TRBJ2-2, with D perhaps matching TRBD1 (5 bases). V was trimmed by 6 bases and J by 5 bases, leaving 11 bases between them. Germline V CDR1 and CDR2: SGHRS, YFSETQ. This CDR3 spans 13 amino acids. CDR3 residues: CASNPSGTGELFF. As DNA, the CDR3 is TGCGCCAGCAATCCGTCAGGGACCGGGGAGCTGTTTTTT.

This rearrangement joins TRBV6-1 to TRBJ2-2; D unresolved. V lost 1 base and J 3 bases, leaving 6 bases between the germline ends. The CDR3 sequence is 14 residues long. Germline V CDR1 and CDR2: MNHNS, SASEGT. CDR3 sequence reads: CASSEGVYTGELFF. The CDR3 DNA reads as TGTGCCAGCAGTGAAGGGGTCTACACCGGGGAGCTGTTTTTT.

This clone was observed a few times. The DNA of the CDR3 is TGTGCCAGCACAGACAGATCCAATCAGCCCCAGCATTTT. Its protein is CASTDRSNQPQHF. The chain links TRBV6-1 to TRBJ1-5; possible D gene TRBD1, 5 bases. CDR1 and CDR2 (germline): MNHNS, SASEGT. The V end was cut by 7 bases, the J end by 3 bases, with 10 bases between. The CDR3 is 13 amino acids.

The gene calls are TRBV25-1 and TRBJ2-3; D ambiguous. Germline CDR1 is MGHDK and CDR2 is SYGVNS. The V and J ends lost 2 bases and 6 bases respectively, with 0 bases between them. The CDR3 is made up of 10 amino acids. The CDR3 is CASSEDTQYF. CDR3 nucleotide sequence: TGTGCCAGCAGTGAAGATACGCAGTATTTT. Full variable domain (rest looked up from reference TRBV25-1 and TRBJ2-3): EADIYQTPRYLVIGTGKKITLECSQTMGHDKMYWYQQDPGMELHLIHYSYGVNSTEKGDLSSESTVSRIRTEHFPLTLESARPSHTSQYLCASSEDTQYFGPGTRLTVL.